This TCR beta chain was obtained from a study of blood T cell repertoires in COVID-19 (dated by TCRdb to 2018 to 2021). Describing the broader study: Collaborator samples came from the United States, Italy and Spain and covered acute and convalescent phases of COVID-19. The prospective study material was composed of cDNA or gDNA derived from T cells, B-cell-depleted T cells, or PBMCs. Subjects who had been exposed to COVID-19, were actively infected with it, or had recovered from it provided the deeply sampled blood TCRbeta repertoires that made up the dataset. A freely available public database, intended as a resource for researchers studying the immune response to SARS-CoV-2, is where the repertoires were released. Samples came from the ongoing ImmuneRACE study (first 160 participants) plus 1,254 subjects from 6 global collaborators. Nearly every sample came with metadata listing a de-identified subject ID, COVID-19 status, age in years and sex. Where available, HLA class I and class II types were obtained from metadata supplied by the sample provider rather than from assay-based typing.

The germline V gene encodes CDR1 SGHRS and CDR2 YFSETQ. Counted from cysteine to phenylalanine, this CDR3 has 16 amino acids. The DNA shown is the 48-base CDR3, in frame from base 1. V loses 0 bases of germline sequence and J loses 6 bases, and the interval between the two ends is 15 bases. A single count supports this clone. There is no known antigen for this receptor. Per-nucleotide qualities are absent, and no much larger clonotype sits a single base away. TCRbeta CDR3 regions were amplified from genomic DNA using the immunoSEQ Assay, a bias-controlled multiplex PCR. On the study's bioinformatics: The number of nucleated cells in each sample was estimated by amplification of reference gene primers within the assay. Sequence reads were collapsed and filtered to measure the absolute abundance of every unique TCRbeta CDR3 rearrangement. Productive Simpson clonality was computed per sample as the square root of Simpson's diversity index over productive rearrangements. TCRdb re-hosts the immuneACCESS table, in-frame sequences only. Its copies lack some clones; in the studies checked, an unresolved V gene accounts for under half of them, and the cause for the rest is not known. The DNA gave D and trimming, while V, J and clone size come from that table. The sample data list about 99,000 clones, and 86% of these were observed just once. In total, the top ten clones hold 13% of the sample.

Each collaborating institution followed its own protocols to collect whole blood in K2EDTA tubes. For TCRbeta analysis, collaborators shipped samples as frozen whole blood, isolated PBMCs, or DNA extracted from either of those sample types. What the authors observed across the whole study: How much clinical and demographic metadata was included differed by source and by participant, and the metadata was provided uncurated.

Sequenced material: peripheral blood. This sequence uses TRBV5-1 and TRBJ2-2; there is no confident call for the D gene. This TCR was sampled from a woman in her sixties or seventies in a cohort sampled during active or convalescent COVID-19. The nucleotide sequence reads as follows: TGCGCCAGCAGCTTGGTCGCGAATAAGCCCTCCGGGGAGCTGTTTTTT. It translates as CASSLVANKPSGELFF.